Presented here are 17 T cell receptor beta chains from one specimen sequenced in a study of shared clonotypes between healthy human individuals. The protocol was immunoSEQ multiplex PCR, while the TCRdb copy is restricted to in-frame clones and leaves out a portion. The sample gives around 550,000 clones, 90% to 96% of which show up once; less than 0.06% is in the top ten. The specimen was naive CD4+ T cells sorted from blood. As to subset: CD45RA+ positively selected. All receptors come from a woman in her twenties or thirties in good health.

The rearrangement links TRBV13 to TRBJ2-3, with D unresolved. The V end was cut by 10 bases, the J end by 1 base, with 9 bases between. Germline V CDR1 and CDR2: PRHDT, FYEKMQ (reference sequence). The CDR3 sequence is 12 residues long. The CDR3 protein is CATNRGTDTQYF. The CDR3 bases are TGTGCCACGAACCGTGGCACAGATACGCAGTATTTT. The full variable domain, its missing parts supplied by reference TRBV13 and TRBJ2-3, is AAGVIQSPRHLIKEKRETATLKCYPIPRHDTVYWYQQGPGQDPQFLISFYEKMQSDKGSIPDRFSAQQFSDYHSELNMSSLELGDSALYFCATNRGTDTQYFGPGTRLTVL.

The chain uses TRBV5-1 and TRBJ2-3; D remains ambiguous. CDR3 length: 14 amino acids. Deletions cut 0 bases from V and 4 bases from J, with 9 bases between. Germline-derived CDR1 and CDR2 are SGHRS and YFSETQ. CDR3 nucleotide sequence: TGCGCCAGCAGCTTGGTACAGAGTGCAGATACGCAGTATTTT. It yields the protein CASSLVQSADTQYF.

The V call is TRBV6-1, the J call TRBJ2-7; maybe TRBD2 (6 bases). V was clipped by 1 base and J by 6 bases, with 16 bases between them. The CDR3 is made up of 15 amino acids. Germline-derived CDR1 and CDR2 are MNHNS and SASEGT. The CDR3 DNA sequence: TGTGCCAGCAGTGAAGGGGCCGCCCCGGGGGTCGAGCAGTACTTC. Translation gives CASSEGAAPGVEQYF.

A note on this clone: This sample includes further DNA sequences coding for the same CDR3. The CDR3 protein is CASSPGQGSYEQYF. The CDR3 DNA reads TGTGCCAGCTCACCGGGACAGGGGTCCTACGAGCAGTACTTC. The chain links TRBV18 to TRBJ2-7, with 10 bases matching TRBD1. The CDR3 spans 14 residues. V shed 3 bases and J 1 base; nucleotides not matched to a gene: 0. Germline CDR1 KGHSH, CDR2 LQKENI.

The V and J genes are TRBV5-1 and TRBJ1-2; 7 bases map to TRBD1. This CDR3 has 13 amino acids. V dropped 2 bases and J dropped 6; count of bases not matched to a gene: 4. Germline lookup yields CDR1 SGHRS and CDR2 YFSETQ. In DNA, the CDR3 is TGCGCCAGCAGCTTTACAGGGACAGATGGCTACACCTTC. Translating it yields CASSFTGTDGYTF.

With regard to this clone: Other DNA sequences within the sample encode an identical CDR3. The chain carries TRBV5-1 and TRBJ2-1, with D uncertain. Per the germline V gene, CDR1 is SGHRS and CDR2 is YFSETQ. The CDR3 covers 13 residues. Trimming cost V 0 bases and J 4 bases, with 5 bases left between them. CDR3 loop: CASSLAIYNEQFF. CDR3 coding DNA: TGCGCCAGCAGCTTGGCCATATACAATGAGCAGTTCTTC.

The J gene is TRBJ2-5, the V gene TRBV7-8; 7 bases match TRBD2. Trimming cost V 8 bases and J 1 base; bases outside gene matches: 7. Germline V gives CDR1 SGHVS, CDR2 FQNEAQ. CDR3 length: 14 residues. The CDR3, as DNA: TGTGCCAGCGCAACAGCGGGAACCCAAGAGACCCAGTACTTC. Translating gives CASATAGTQETQYF.

CDR3 amino acids: CASSPRQGRDTEAFF. The CDR3 coding sequence is TGTGCCAGCTCACCGCGACAGGGAAGAGACACTGAAGCTTTCTTT. The chain has TRBV18 and TRBJ1-1; 7 bases are shared with TRBD1. The germline V gene encodes CDR1 KGHSH and CDR2 LQKENI. V dropped 3 bases and J dropped 3; count of bases not matched to a gene: 7. CDR3 length: 15 residues.

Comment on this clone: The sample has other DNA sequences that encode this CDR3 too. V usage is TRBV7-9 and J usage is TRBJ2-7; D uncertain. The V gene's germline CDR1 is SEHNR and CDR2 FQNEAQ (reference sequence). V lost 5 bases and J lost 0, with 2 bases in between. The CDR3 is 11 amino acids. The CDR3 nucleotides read TGTGCCAGCAGCCTCTCCTACGAGCAGTACTTC. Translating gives CASSLSYEQYF. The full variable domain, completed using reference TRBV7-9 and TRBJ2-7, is DTGVSQNPRHKITKRGQNVTFRCDPISEHNRLYWYRQTLGQGPEFLTYFQNEAQLEKSRLLSDRFSAERPKGSFSTLEIQRTEQGDSAMYLCASSLSYEQYFGPGTRLTVT.

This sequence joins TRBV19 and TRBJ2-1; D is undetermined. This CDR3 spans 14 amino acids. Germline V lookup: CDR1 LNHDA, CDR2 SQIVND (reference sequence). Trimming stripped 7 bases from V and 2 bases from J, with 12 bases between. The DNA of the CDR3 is TGTGCCAGTACGACGGATACTGCCTACAATGAGCAGTTCTTC. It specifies CASTTDTAYNEQFF.

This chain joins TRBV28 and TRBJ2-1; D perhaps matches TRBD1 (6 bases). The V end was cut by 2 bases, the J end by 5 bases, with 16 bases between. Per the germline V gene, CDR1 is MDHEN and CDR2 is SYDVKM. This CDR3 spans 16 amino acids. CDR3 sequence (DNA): TGTGCCAGCAGTTTAAGCCCGCTCCGGGACAACAATGAGCAGTTCTTC. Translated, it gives CASSLSPLRDNNEQFF.

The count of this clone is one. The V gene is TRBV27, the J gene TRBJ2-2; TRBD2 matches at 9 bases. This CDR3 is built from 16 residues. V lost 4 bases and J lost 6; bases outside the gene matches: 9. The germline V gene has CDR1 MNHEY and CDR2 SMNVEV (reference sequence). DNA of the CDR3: TGTGCCAGCAGTTCTCCATCAGCGGGAGGCTCCGGGGAGCTGTTTTTT. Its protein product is CASSSPSAGGSGELFF.

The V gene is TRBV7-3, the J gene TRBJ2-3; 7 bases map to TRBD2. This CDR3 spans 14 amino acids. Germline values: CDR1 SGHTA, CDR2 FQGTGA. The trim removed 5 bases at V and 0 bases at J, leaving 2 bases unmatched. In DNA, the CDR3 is TGTGCCAGCAGCCATAGCGGGAGCACAGATACGCAGTATTTT. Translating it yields CASSHSGSTDTQYF.

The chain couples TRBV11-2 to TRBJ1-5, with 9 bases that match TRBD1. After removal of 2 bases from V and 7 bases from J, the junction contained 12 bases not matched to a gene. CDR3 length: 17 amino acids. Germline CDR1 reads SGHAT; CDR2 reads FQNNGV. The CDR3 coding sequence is TGTGCCAGCAGCTTATCGCAATGGGACAGGGCTAGACAGCCCCAGCATTTT. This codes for CASSLSQWDRARQPQHF.

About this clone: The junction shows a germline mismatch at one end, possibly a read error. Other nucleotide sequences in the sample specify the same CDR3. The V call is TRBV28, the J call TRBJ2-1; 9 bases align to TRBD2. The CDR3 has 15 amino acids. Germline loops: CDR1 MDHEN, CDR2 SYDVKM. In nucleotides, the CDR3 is TGCGCCAGCATCACTTCGGCGGGAGGGATCAATGAGCAGTTCTTC. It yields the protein CASITSAGGINEQFF.

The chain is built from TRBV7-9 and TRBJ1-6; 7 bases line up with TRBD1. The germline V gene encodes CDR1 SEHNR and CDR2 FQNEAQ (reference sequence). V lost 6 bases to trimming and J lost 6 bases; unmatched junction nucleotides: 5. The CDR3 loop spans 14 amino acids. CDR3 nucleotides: TGTGCCAGCAGAAACAGGGGTAGTAATTCACCCCTCCACTTT. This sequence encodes CASRNRGSNSPLHF.

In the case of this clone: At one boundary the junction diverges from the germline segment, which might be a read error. The CDR3 region is CASTLVTSGNNEQFF. The CDR3 nucleotides read TGCGCCAGCACCTTGGTCACTAGCGGGAATAATGAGCAGTTCTTC. The rearrangement joins TRBV5-1 to TRBJ2-1, with 10 bases lining up with TRBD2. CDR1 is SGHRS, CDR2 YFSETQ, per germline. This CDR3 is built from 15 residues.